Listed here is a single T cell receptor (beta chain). These data come from a study of shared clonotypes between healthy human individuals. Study overall: A couple of women and a few men aged 18 to 49 served as donors. Three plates each covered CD4 naive and memory; CD8 naive two, CD8 memory one.

Deletions cut 1 base from V and 2 bases from J, with 8 bases between. The germline CDR1 and CDR2 sequences are SGHAT and FQNNGV. The CDR3 runs to 14 residues. Adult Caucasians living in Nashville, Tennessee made up all of the donors. The method was immunoSEQ multiplex PCR; TCRdb's version includes in-frame clones alone and lacks a portion of them. The sample holds just over 2,000,000 clones, approximately 95% seen once. This clonotype was sampled from a man younger than 35 in good health. The sequencing input was naive CD4+ T cells sorted from blood. Subset denoted: CD45RA+ positively selected. The chain couples TRBV11-2 to TRBJ1-1; D not certain. The CDR3 spells CASSLVSANTEAFF. In nucleotides, the CDR3 is TGTGCCAGCAGCTTAGTATCCGCCAACACTGAAGCTTTCTTT.